This T cell receptor (beta chain) was sequenced in a study of post-analysis software for immune sequencing data. As for the study in general: Courses of disease covered relapsing-remitting, secondary progressive and progressive-relapsing multiple sclerosis. Points from the study as a whole: Samples from a shared batch, those prepared together, strongly co-clustered by F measure. Higher frequency in patients than in controls was seen for roughly five TRBV segments, with TRBV5-6, TRBV5-1 and TRBV20-1 among them. Diversity measured as normalized Chao1 was significantly lower in multiple sclerosis patients than in controls.

Prepared libraries of TCR beta cDNA carried unique molecular identifiers. Input populations of 1 to 10 million T cells gave rise to roughly 500,000 cDNA molecules. TCRdb processed the PCR reads anew with MiXCR; each CDR3 protein has one entry. The profile shows around 770,000 distinct CDR3 sequences, roughly 46% of them singletons. This CDR3 has 10 amino acids. V lost 10 bases to trimming and J lost 8 bases, with 11 bases between them. To note about this clonotype: As yet, its antigen is unknown.

The V gene is TRBV12-3 or TRBV12-4, the J gene TRBJ1-2; D is uncertain. The sample taken for sequencing was blood. The sequence was obtained from a girl aged 10 to 17 with multiple sclerosis. Written as DNA, the CDR3 is TGTGCCACGGCCGTATTGGGCTACACCTTC. It specifies CATAVLGYTF.